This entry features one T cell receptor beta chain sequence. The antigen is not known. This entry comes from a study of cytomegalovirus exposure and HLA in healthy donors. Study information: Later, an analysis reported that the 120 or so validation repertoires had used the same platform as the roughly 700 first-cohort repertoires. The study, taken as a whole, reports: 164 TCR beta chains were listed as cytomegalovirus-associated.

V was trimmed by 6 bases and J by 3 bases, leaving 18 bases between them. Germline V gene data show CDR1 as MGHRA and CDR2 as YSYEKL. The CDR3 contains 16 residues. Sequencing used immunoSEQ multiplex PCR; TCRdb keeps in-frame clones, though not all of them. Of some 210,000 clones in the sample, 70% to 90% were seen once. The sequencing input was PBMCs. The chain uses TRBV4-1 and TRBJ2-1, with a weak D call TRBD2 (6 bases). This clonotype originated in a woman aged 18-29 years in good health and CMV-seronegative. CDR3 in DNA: TGCGCCAGCAGTCCCCTTCCGGGACTGGACTACAATGAGCAGTTCTTC. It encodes CASSPLPGLDYNEQFF.